The 19 T cell receptor beta chains presented below share a single source sample, sequenced in a study of metastatic and nonmetastatic thyroid tumors. TCRdb reassembled clones from the PCR reads with MiXCR. The sample shows about 3,500 clones, about a third of them seen only once. Not a single patient had been given any form of treatment at any point before undergoing thyroid surgery. Sequencing used adjacent normal tissue. The receptors were gathered from a male donor with papillary thyroid cancer or a benign thyroid nodule (not recorded which). Some clones in this sample may be carry-over from other donors' samples.

This chain uses TRBV6-2 or TRBV6-3 with TRBJ2-7; 9 bases map to TRBD1. Germline CDR1 and CDR2: MNHEY and SVGEGT. The CDR3 runs 13 residues. With V trimmed by 0 bases and J by 9 bases, 3 bases remained unmatched. CDR3 amino acids: CASSYSPGQGQYF. The CDR3 DNA reads TGTGCCAGCAGTTACTCGCCGGGACAGGGGCAGTACTTC.

Only a few counts were recorded for this clone. The chain links TRBV7-2 to TRBJ2-7; D not certain. The V gene lost 5 bases and the J gene lost 0 bases, with 5 bases spanning the gap. The germline V gene encodes CDR1 SGHTA and CDR2 FQGNSA. The CDR3 is 12 residues long. The CDR3 spells CASSAPSYEQYF. CDR3 sequence (DNA): TGTGCCAGCAGCGCGCCCTCCTACGAGCAGTACTTC.

This clone has more than one count but fewer than ten. The chain joins TRBV28 to TRBJ2-7; possibly TRBD1 or TRBD2 for D (6 bases each). Germline CDR1 is MDHEN and CDR2 is SYDVKM. The CDR3 sequence is 14 residues long. V shed 6 bases and J shed 5 bases, with 17 bases lying between them. CDR3: CASSTPSGGNEQYF. In DNA, the CDR3 is TGTGCCAGCAGCACTCCTTCCGGGGGCAACGAGCAGTACTTC. The full variable domain, completed using reference TRBV28 and TRBJ2-7, is DVKVTQSSRYLVKRTGEKVFLECVQDMDHENMFWYRQDPGLGLRLIYFSYDVKMKEKGDIPEGYSVSREKKERFSLILESASTNQTSMYLCASSTPSGGNEQYFGPGTRLTVT.

The CDR3 nucleotides are TGTGCCAGCAGTGAGGGCACAGCCTACGAGCAGTACTTC. Protein product: CASSEGTAYEQYF. The chain joins TRBV12-3 or TRBV12-4 to TRBJ2-7, with D possibly being TRBD2 (5 bases). This CDR3 contains 13 residues. V was shortened by 5 bases and J by 2 bases, with 10 bases between the two germline ends.

In its sample, this clone was seen once. This chain joins TRBV20-1 and TRBJ2-5; no firm D call. Between the trimmed V and J ends, which lost 1 base and 0 bases, there was a span of 6 bases. This CDR3 comprises 13 residues. The V gene's germline CDR1 is DFQATT and CDR2 SNEGSKA (reference sequence). CDR3 DNA: TGCAGTGCTAGAGCCTTGTACCAAGAGACCCAGTACTTC. Encoded protein: CSARALYQETQYF.

This clone is classed as medium-sized. CDR3 loop: CASSQTQGKASGNTIYF. CDR3 in DNA: TGCGCCAGCAGCCAAACTCAGGGGAAGGCCTCTGGAAACACCATATATTTT. The chain links TRBV4-3 to TRBJ1-3; D possibly corresponds to TRBD1 (6 bases). Germline V gives CDR1 LGHNA, CDR2 YSLEER. This CDR3 has 17 residues. Trimming left V 2 bases short and J 0 bases short, with 14 bases between.

The CDR3 region is CASSSGLAGGINEQFF. For the CDR3, the DNA is TGCGCCAGCAGCTCTGGTCTAGCGGGAGGAATCAATGAGCAGTTCTTC. This sequence joins TRBV5-1 and TRBJ2-1, with TRBD2 matching over 11 bases. J lost 6 bases, V lost 3 bases, and 8 bases had no gene match. The CDR3 has 16 residues. Germline V lookup: CDR1 SGHRS, CDR2 YFSETQ.

The rearrangement joins TRBV19 to TRBJ2-7; 7 nucleotides agree with TRBD2. Germline CDR1 LNHDA, CDR2 SQIVND (reference sequence). J lost 6 bases, V lost 4 bases, and 6 bases had no gene match. The CDR3 runs 13 residues. The CDR3 coding sequence is TGTGCCAGTAGTAACAAGCGGGGAGGCGAGCAGTACTTC. This sequence encodes CASSNKRGGEQYF. The full variable domain, rest sourced from reference TRBV19 and TRBJ2-7, is DGGITQSPKYLFRKEGQNVTLSCEQNLNHDAMYWYRQDPGQGLRLIYYSQIVNDFQKGDIAEGYSVSREKKESFPLTVTSAQKNPTAFYLCASSNKRGGEQYFGPGTRLTVT.

The chain employs TRBV6-1 and TRBJ1-6, with 7 nucleotides matching TRBD1. The CDR3 contains 13 residues. Looked up from germline, CDR1 is MNHNS and CDR2 is SASEGT. Trimming cost V 6 bases and J 9 bases; bases outside gene matches: 5. DNA of the CDR3: TGTGCCAGCAGAGGGGACAGACGTTCACCCCTCCACTTT. Amino acid sequence: CASRGDRRSPLHF.

This clone has just one count. The CDR3 loop is CASSLGTGGFSGYTF. CDR3 coding DNA: TGTGCCAGCAGCTTGGGGACAGGGGGTTTTAGTGGCTACACCTTC. V is TRBV5-5 and J is TRBJ1-2; 10 bases map to TRBD1. The germline V gene encodes CDR1 SGHKS and CDR2 YYEKEE (reference sequence). V shed 0 bases, J shed 7 bases, and the junction held 6 bases outside the gene matches. The CDR3 sequence is 15 residues long.

In its sample, this clone ranks as large. The chain recombines TRBV7-8 with TRBJ2-5; no firm D call. Trimming left V 1 base short and J 5 bases short, with 5 bases between. The CDR3 totals 12 residues. CDR1 is SGHVS and CDR2 is FQNEAQ in the germline V gene. The CDR3 sequence is CASSLVSETQYF. The DNA for the CDR3 is TGTGCCAGCAGCTTAGTATCGGAGACCCAGTACTTC. Based on the CDR3 plus reference TRBV7-8 and TRBJ2-5, the full variable domain is GAGVSQSPRYKVAKRGQDVALRCDPISGHVSLFWYQQALGQGPEFLTYFQNEAQLDKSGLPSDRFFAERPEGSVSTLKIQRTQQEDSAVYLCASSLVSETQYFGPGTRLLVL.

The rearrangement uses TRBV7-6 and TRBJ1-6; unclear D gene. There are 14 residues in the CDR3. V lost 4 bases, J lost 6 bases, and 10 bases lay in between. Germline loops: CDR1 SGHVS, CDR2 FNYEAQ. The CDR3 DNA is TGTGCCAGCAGCTCAGACGCCTCTAATTCACCCCTCCACTTT. As protein: CASSSDASNSPLHF.

J is TRBJ1-1 and V is TRBV6-2 or TRBV6-3, with 11 bases lining up with TRBD1. The CDR3 is 18 amino acids. V shed 0 bases, J shed 4 bases, and the junction held 10 bases outside the gene matches. The germline CDR1 and CDR2 sequences are MNHEY and SVGEGT. The CDR3 loop is CASSYSEGQGARGTEAFF. The CDR3, as DNA: TGTGCCAGCAGTTACTCGGAAGGACAGGGGGCGCGGGGCACTGAAGCTTTCTTT.

The chain combines TRBV5-1 with TRBJ2-7; 7 bases fit TRBD1. CDR1 and CDR2 (germline): SGHRS, YFSETQ. The CDR3 contains 13 residues. The V gene end was trimmed by 4 bases and the J gene end by 5 bases; junction bases not matched to a gene: 6. CDR3: CASSQTGTDEQYF. The DNA for the CDR3 is TGCGCCAGCAGCCAGACAGGGACGGACGAGCAGTACTTC.

V usage is TRBV11-2 and J usage is TRBJ2-7; D is possibly TRBD1 or TRBD2 (5 bases each). The CDR3 loop spans 15 amino acids. Germline V gives CDR1 SGHAT, CDR2 FQNNGV. V lost 0 bases and J lost 9, with 18 bases in between. The CDR3 DNA reads TGTGCCAGCAGCTTAGACGAGGGGCGCAATATTGGGCAGTACTTC. Protein product: CASSLDEGRNIGQYF.

This clone is a singleton in its sample. Since no conserved phenylalanine or tryptophan closes the CDR3, a read error is the likely cause. The chain joins TRBV7-2 to TRBJ2-7, with D hard to call. Germline lookup yields CDR1 SGHTA and CDR2 FQGNSA. The CDR3 length is 13 residues. V gave up 4 bases and J gave up 6 bases, with 13 bases separating them. The CDR3 spells CASSYGPYAEQYS. The CDR3 DNA reads TGTGCCAGCAGCTACGGGCCGTATGCCGAGCAGTACTCC.

This clone was observed a few times. The chain uses TRBV6-5 and TRBJ2-1; D unclear. CDR3 length equals 15 residues. The V gene's germline CDR1 is MNHEY and CDR2 SVGAGI. V was cut by 0 bases and J by 6 bases, with 12 bases left in between. The CDR3 spells CASSYSTSNPNEQFF. CDR3 DNA: TGTGCCAGCAGTTACTCGACGTCGAACCCCAATGAGCAGTTCTTC.

The gene calls are TRBV19 and TRBJ1-2; D is ambiguous. Germline CDR1 and CDR2: LNHDA and SQIVND (reference sequence). Trimming cost V 4 bases and J 4 bases, with 19 bases left between them. The CDR3 is 16 amino acids. The CDR3 is CASSRSPIVCTYGYTF. In DNA form, the CDR3 reads TGTGCCAGTAGTAGAAGTCCGATTGTCTGTACCTATGGCTACACCTTC.

This clone appeared once. The chain recombines TRBV5-4 with TRBJ2-1; weak D call: TRBD2 (5 bases). The V end was cut by 2 bases, the J end by 15 bases, with 12 bases between. The germline CDR1 and CDR2 sequences are SGHNT and YYREEE (reference sequence). The CDR3 consists of 11 residues. The CDR3 coding sequence is TGTGCCAGCAGCTTATCGGGAAATTTGTTCTTC. Translation: CASSLSGNLFF. Full variable domain (outside the CDR3, taken from reference TRBV5-4 and TRBJ2-1): ETGVTQSPTHLIKTRGQQVTLRCSSQSGHNTVSWYQQALGQGPQFIFQYYREEENGRGNFPPRFSGLQFPNYSSELNVNALELDDSALYLCASSLSGNLFFGPGTRLTVL.